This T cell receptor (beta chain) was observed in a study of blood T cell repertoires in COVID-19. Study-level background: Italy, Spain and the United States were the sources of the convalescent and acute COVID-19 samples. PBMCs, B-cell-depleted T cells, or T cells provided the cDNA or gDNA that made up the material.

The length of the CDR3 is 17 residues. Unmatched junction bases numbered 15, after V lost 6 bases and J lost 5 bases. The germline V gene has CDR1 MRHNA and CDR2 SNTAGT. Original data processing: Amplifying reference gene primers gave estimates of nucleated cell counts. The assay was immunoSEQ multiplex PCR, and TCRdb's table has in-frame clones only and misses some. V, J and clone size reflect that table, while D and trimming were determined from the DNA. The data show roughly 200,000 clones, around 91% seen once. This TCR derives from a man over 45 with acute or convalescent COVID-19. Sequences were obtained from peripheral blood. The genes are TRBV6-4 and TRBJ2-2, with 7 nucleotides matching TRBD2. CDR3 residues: CASRDLIAGRRTGELFF. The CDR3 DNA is TGTGCCAGCAGAGACCTTATAGCGGGCAGGAGGACCGGGGAGCTGTTTTTT.